Presented here are 19 T cell receptor beta chains from one specimen sequenced in a study of CD8 T cells in ankylosing spondylitis. TCRdb used MiXCR to reprocess the 5' RACE reads, holding one entry per CDR3 protein. The sample includes 230,000 or so distinct CDR3 sequences, 20% to 30% of them seen just once. Sequenced: blood, either unsorted or a sorted T cell fraction (not recorded which). Receptor source: a male donor with ankylosing spondylitis or in good health (not recorded which).

The CDR3 protein is CASSSAGGYEQYF. The CDR3 DNA sequence: TGCGCCAGCAGCTCGGCGGGGGGCTACGAGCAGTACTTC. This chain links TRBV5-1 with TRBJ2-7, with 8 bases aligning to TRBD2. The CDR3 extends over 13 amino acids. Germline values: CDR1 SGHRS, CDR2 YFSETQ. V shed 3 bases, J shed 3 bases, and the junction held 2 bases outside the gene matches.

This clonotype was counted at least ten times. The CDR3 sequence is CASSPVVDTQYF. CDR3 nucleotides: TGTGCCAGCAGTCCGGTAGTGGATACGCAGTATTTT. The V call is TRBV12-3 or TRBV12-4, the J call TRBJ2-3; D gene uncertain. The CDR3 length is 12 residues. V lost 5 bases and J 6 bases, leaving 9 bases between the germline ends.

This clonotype was found many times. J is TRBJ1-2 and V is TRBV7-2, with D possibly being TRBD1 (5 bases). Trimming cost V 4 bases and J 4 bases, with 13 bases left between them. The CDR3 runs to 14 residues. Germline lookup yields CDR1 SGHTA and CDR2 FQGNSA. The CDR3 DNA reads as TGTGCCAGCAGCTGGGGGGTACGGACCTATGGCTACACCTTC. Translated: CASSWGVRTYGYTF.

The chain combines TRBV20-1 with TRBJ1-1; D perhaps matches TRBD1 (5 bases). Germline V gene data show CDR1 as DFQATT and CDR2 as SNEGSKA (reference sequence). Deletions cut 0 bases from V and 5 bases from J, with 16 bases between. The CDR3 spans 15 residues. This CDR3 is CSARDPRGSETEAFF. CDR3 DNA: TGCAGTGCTAGAGATCCCCGGGGCTCGGAGACTGAAGCTTTCTTT.

This chain connects TRBV29-1 to TRBJ1-3; possible D gene TRBD1, 5 bases. CDR1 and CDR2 from the germline V gene are SQVTM and ANQGSEA. CDR3 length equals 13 residues. V gave up 7 bases and J gave up 2 bases, with 12 bases separating them. CDR3: CSAGGRPGNTIYF. The CDR3 DNA is TGCAGCGCTGGGGGGAGACCTGGAAACACCATATATTTT.

This sequence joins TRBV12-3 or TRBV12-4 and TRBJ2-7; possibly TRBD1 or TRBD2 for D (5 bases each). V was clipped by 4 bases and J by 5 bases, with 15 bases between them. The CDR3 totals 14 residues. The chain's CDR3 is CASSSQGPSDEQYF. The CDR3 DNA sequence: TGTGCCAGCAGTTCCCAGGGACCCTCGGACGAGCAGTACTTC.

The chain has TRBV12-3 or TRBV12-4 and TRBJ1-1; possibly TRBD1 for D (6 bases). Trimming removed 11 bases from V and 7 bases from J, with 17 bases in between. The CDR3 is made up of 12 amino acids. The CDR3 sequence is CASGQGLSEAFF. CDR3 sequence (DNA): TGTGCCTCCGGGCAGGGGTTGAGTGAAGCTTTCTTT.

V usage is TRBV12-3 or TRBV12-4 and J usage is TRBJ2-1, with 8 bases that match TRBD1. The J segment lost 6 bases and the V segment lost 3 bases, leaving 7 bases of the junction unmatched. The CDR3 is made up of 15 amino acids. The CDR3 DNA follows: TGTGCCAGCAGTTTTAAACAGGGGGGTTCCAATGAGCAGTTCTTC. This sequence encodes CASSFKQGGSNEQFF.

Ten or more counts support this clonotype. The CDR3: CSVAGGEETQYF. The DNA of the CDR3 is TGCAGCGTTGCAGGGGGAGAAGAGACCCAGTACTTC. The gene calls are TRBV29-1 and TRBJ2-5; 7 bases are shared with TRBD1. This CDR3 is built from 12 residues. From germline, CDR1 is SQVTM and CDR2 ANQGSEA. V lost 4 bases to trimming and J lost 3 bases; unmatched junction nucleotides: 2.

The CDR3 DNA is TGCAGTGCTAGAATTACTAGGGCTGAGCAGTTCTTC. Encoded protein: CSARITRAEQFF. The chain employs TRBV20-1 and TRBJ2-1; TRBD2 is a possible D gene (5 bases). V lost 2 bases, J lost 9 bases, and 11 bases lay in between. The CDR3 contains 12 residues. CDR1 is DFQATT and CDR2 is SNEGSKA in the germline V gene (reference sequence).

This clonotype was recorded many times. This rearrangement joins TRBV29-1 to TRBJ2-7; 9 bases are a match to TRBD1. The CDR3 totals 13 residues. Germline lookup yields CDR1 SQVTM and CDR2 ANQGSEA. Trimming cost V 6 bases and J 3 bases; bases outside gene matches: 6. CDR3 region: CSVRGTGFYEQYF. DNA of the CDR3: TGCAGCGTCCGGGGGACAGGGTTCTACGAGCAGTACTTC.

This chain uses TRBV29-1 with TRBJ1-2; 9 positions agree with TRBD1. Germline lookup yields CDR1 SQVTM and CDR2 ANQGSEA. The CDR3 loop spans 13 amino acids. With 6 bases clipped from V and 6 bases from J, the junction kept 8 bases outside the gene matches. The CDR3 protein is CSVGDRGVNGYTF. CDR3 nucleotide sequence: TGCAGCGTGGGTGACAGGGGGGTAAATGGCTACACCTTC.

This clonotype was counted many times. The CDR3 DNA reads as TGTGCCAGCAGTTTAAGGGCCGTCACCGGGGAGCTGTTTTTT. As protein: CASSLRAVTGELFF. This rearrangement joins TRBV12-3 or TRBV12-4 to TRBJ2-2; unclear D gene. The CDR3 sequence is 14 residues long. The V end lost 2 bases, the J end lost 4 bases, and 8 bases lay between the germline ends.

This clonotype was detected only a few times. The DNA for the CDR3 is TGTGCCAGCAGTCTCGGACAGGAGAGACGAGCTTTCTTT. This translates into CASSLGQERRAFF. This rearrangement joins TRBV12-3 or TRBV12-4 to TRBJ1-1, with 7 bases fitting TRBD1. This CDR3 spans 13 amino acids. J was trimmed by 10 bases and V by 5 bases; bases with no gene match: 10.

This clonotype occurred many times. The chain uses TRBV7-3 and TRBJ2-1, with 13 bases identical to TRBD2. Per the germline V gene, CDR1 is SGHTA and CDR2 is FQGTGA. V was pared by 2 bases and J by 0 bases, with 4 bases of the junction left unmatched. CDR3 size: 18 residues. CDR3 nucleotide sequence: TGTGCCAGCAGCTTAGGGACTAGCGGGGCAAACTCCTACAATGAGCAGTTCTTC. This encodes CASSLGTSGANSYNEQFF.

This clonotype was recorded many times. This chain links TRBV5-1 with TRBJ2-3, with D uncertain. CDR1 and CDR2 (germline): SGHRS, YFSETQ. V was trimmed by 0 bases and J by 4 bases, leaving 12 bases between them. The CDR3 spans 15 residues. CDR3 residues: CASSLEAFRADTQYF. CDR3 nucleotide sequence: TGCGCCAGCAGCTTGGAGGCTTTCCGGGCAGATACGCAGTATTTT.

This clonotype was counted at least ten times. The rearrangement uses TRBV5-6 and TRBJ1-3; D is undetermined. V was clipped by 0 bases and J by 4 bases, with 11 bases between them. Per the germline V gene, CDR1 is SGHDT and CDR2 is YYEEEE. This CDR3 contains 15 residues. The chain's CDR3 is CASSLERSGGNTIYF. Written as DNA, the CDR3 is TGTGCCAGCAGCTTGGAGAGAAGTGGGGGAAACACCATATATTTT.

The chain carries TRBV29-1 and TRBJ2-7; 8 bases are shared with TRBD2. Looked up from germline, CDR1 is SQVTM and CDR2 is ANQGSEA. V lost 4 bases, J lost 2 bases, and 7 bases stayed unmatched. The CDR3 spans 14 residues. The CDR3 is CSVGETSGAYEQYF. In DNA form, the CDR3 reads TGCAGCGTTGGCGAAACTAGCGGAGCCTACGAGCAGTACTTC.

The J gene is TRBJ2-3, the V gene TRBV27; D may be TRBD1 (5 bases). The V and J ends lost 8 bases and 1 base respectively, with 13 bases between them. Germline V gives CDR1 MNHEY, CDR2 SMNVEV (reference sequence). There are 14 residues in the CDR3. The CDR3 is CASRSLTGTDTQYF. The CDR3 region has the DNA TGTGCCAGCCGAAGTTTGACAGGCACAGATACGCAGTATTTT.